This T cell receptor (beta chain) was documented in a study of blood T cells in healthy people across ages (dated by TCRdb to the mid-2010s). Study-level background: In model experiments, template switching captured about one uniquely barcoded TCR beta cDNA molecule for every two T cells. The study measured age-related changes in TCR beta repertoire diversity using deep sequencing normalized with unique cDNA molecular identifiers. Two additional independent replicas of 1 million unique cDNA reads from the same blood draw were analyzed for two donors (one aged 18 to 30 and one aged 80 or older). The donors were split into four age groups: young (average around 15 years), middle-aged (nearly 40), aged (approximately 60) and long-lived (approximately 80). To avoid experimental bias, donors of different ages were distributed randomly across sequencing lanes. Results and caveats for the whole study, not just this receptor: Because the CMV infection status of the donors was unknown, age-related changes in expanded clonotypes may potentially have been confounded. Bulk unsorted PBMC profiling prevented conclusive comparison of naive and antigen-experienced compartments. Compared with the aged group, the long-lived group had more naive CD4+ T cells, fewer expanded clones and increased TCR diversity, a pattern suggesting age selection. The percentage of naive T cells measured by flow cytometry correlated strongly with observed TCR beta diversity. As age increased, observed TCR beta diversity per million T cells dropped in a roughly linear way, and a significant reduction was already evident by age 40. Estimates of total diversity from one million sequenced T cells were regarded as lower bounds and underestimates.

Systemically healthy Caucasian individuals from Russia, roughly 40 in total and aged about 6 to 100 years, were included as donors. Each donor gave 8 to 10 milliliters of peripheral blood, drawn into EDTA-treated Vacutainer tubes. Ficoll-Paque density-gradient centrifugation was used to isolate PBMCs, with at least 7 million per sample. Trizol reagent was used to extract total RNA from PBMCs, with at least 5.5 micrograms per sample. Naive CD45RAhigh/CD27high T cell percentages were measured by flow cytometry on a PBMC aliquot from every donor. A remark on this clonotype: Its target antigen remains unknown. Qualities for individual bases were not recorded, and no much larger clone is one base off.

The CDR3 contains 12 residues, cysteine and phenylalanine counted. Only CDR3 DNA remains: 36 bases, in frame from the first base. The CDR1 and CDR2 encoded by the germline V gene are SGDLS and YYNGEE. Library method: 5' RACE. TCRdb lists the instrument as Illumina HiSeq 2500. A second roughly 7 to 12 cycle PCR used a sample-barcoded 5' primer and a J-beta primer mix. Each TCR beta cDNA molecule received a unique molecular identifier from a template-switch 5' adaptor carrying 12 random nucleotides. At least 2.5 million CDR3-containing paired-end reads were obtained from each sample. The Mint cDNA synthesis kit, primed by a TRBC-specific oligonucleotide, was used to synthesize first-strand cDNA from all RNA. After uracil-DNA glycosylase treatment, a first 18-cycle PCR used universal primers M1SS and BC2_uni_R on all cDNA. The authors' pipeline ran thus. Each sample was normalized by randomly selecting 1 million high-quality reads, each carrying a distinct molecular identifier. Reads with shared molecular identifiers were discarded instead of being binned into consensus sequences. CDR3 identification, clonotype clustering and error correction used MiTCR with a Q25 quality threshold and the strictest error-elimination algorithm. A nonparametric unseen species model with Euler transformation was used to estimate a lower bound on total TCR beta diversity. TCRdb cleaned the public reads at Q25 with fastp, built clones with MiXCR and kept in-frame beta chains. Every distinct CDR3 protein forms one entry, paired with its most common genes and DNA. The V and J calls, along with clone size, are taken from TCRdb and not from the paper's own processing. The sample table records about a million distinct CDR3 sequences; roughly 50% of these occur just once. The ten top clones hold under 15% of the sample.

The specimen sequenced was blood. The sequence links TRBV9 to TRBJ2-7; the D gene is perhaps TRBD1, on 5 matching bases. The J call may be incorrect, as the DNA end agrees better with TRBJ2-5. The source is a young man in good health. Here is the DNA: TGTGCCAGCCGACAGCCTGAGGTGACCCAGTACTTC. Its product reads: CASRQPEVTQYF.